Below are 21 T cell receptor beta chains sequenced from a single sample in a study of CD8 T cells in ankylosing spondylitis. TCRdb used MiXCR to reprocess the 5' RACE reads, holding one entry per CDR3 protein. The repertoire consists of 650,000 to 800,000 distinct CDR3 sequences, with around 20% occurring once and the leading ten covering 19%. Study results and caveats: Made up of about eight highly homologous variants, a TCR beta motif appeared characteristic of ankylosing spondylitis blood.

These receptors have no identified antigens. The specimen sequenced was blood, either unsorted or a sorted T cell fraction (not recorded which). All receptors come from a male donor with ankylosing spondylitis.

The chain combines TRBV25-1 with TRBJ2-7; D call uncertain. V was clipped by 6 bases and J by 2 bases, with 20 bases between them. The CDR3 length is 16 residues. CDR1 is MGHDK and CDR2 is SYGVNS in the germline V gene. The CDR3 nucleotides read TGTGCCAGCAGCCCCGGCAGTGGGATCCTCCCCTACGAGCAGTACTTC. Translating gives CASSPGSGILPYEQYF.

The chain uses TRBV5-1 and TRBJ2-1; 11 nucleotides match TRBD2. Germline V gives CDR1 SGHRS, CDR2 YFSETQ. The CDR3 contains 15 residues. With V trimmed by 5 bases and J by 5 bases, 6 bases remained unmatched. The CDR3 nucleotides are TGCGCCAGCAGATCCGGGACTAGCGGCAACAATGAGCAGTTCTTC. It specifies CASRSGTSGNNEQFF.

The sample holds a few counts of this clonotype. This chain uses TRBV20-1 with TRBJ2-2; D ambiguous. CDR3 length equals 14 residues. V lost 3 bases and J 0 bases, leaving 8 bases between the germline ends. CDR1 is DFQATT, CDR2 SNEGSKA, per germline (reference sequence). The CDR3 here is CSASLTTNTGELFF. CDR3 in DNA: TGCAGTGCTAGTCTGACCACGAACACCGGGGAGCTGTTTTTT.

This clonotype was observed many times. This rearrangement joins TRBV2 to TRBJ1-1; unclear D gene. Trimming removed 1 base from V and 4 bases from J, with 4 bases in between. CDR1 is SNHLY, CDR2 FYNNEI, per germline. This CDR3 comprises 12 residues. The CDR3 protein is CASSEGRTEAFF. DNA of the CDR3: TGTGCCAGCAGTGAAGGGCGCACTGAAGCTTTCTTT.

This clonotype appeared a few times. The chain carries TRBV7-9 and TRBJ2-1; a possible D gene is TRBD2 (6 bases). Trimming left V 6 bases short and J 0 bases short, with 12 bases between. The germline V gene encodes CDR1 SEHNR and CDR2 FQNEAQ (reference sequence). The CDR3 is made up of 15 amino acids. CDR3: CASRSDYLSYNEQFF. CDR3 bases: TGTGCCAGCAGGTCGGACTATCTCTCCTACAATGAGCAGTTCTTC.

This clonotype has a handful of counts. The chain is built from TRBV29-1 and TRBJ1-1; D might be TRBD1 (5 bases). Trimming stripped 0 bases from V and 5 bases from J, with 10 bases between. The CDR3 has 13 residues. The germline V gene has CDR1 SQVTM and CDR2 ANQGSEA. DNA of the CDR3: TGCAGCGTTGAAGAGTGGGGGGGGACTGAAGCTTTCTTT. Amino acid sequence: CSVEEWGGTEAFF. The variable domain in full, completed from reference TRBV29-1 and TRBJ1-1, reads SAVISQKPSRDICQRGTSLTIQCQVDSQVTMMFWYRQQPGQSLTLIATANQGSEATYESGFVIDKFPISRPNLTFSTLTVSNMSPEDSSIYLCSVEEWGGTEAFFGQGTRLTVV.

In its sample, this clonotype was seen a few times. CDR3 loop: CASSLTPGGDEKLFF. DNA for the CDR3: TGCGCCAGCAGCTTGACGCCCGGGGGGGATGAAAAACTGTTTTTT. V and J are TRBV5-1 and TRBJ1-4; TRBD1 might be the D (5 bases). Trimming cost V 1 base and J 6 bases, with 13 bases left between them. The germline V gene encodes CDR1 SGHRS and CDR2 YFSETQ. This CDR3 comprises 15 residues.

This CDR3 is CASSQAYLAYTDTQYF. The CDR3 bases are TGCGCCAGCAGCCAAGCGTATCTAGCGTACACAGATACGCAGTATTTT. This chain joins TRBV4-3 and TRBJ2-3; tentatively, D is TRBD2 (6 bases). The CDR3 is 16 residues long. CDR1 LGHNA and CDR2 YSLEER come from the germline V gene. V was pared by 1 base and J by 2 bases, with 13 bases between.

The gene calls are TRBV3-1 and TRBJ2-1; no clear D gene. The CDR3 spans 13 residues. V was shortened by 5 bases and J by 7 bases, with 12 bases between the two germline ends. Germline CDR1 reads LGHDT; CDR2 reads YNNKEL (reference sequence). The CDR3 nucleotides are TGTGCCAGCAGCAACGCAGGCGCGAATGAGCAGTTCTTC. Amino acids: CASSNAGANEQFF.

This rearrangement joins TRBV7-7 to TRBJ2-2; D uncertain. The CDR3 spans 15 residues. Germline V CDR1 and CDR2: SSHAT, FNYEAQ (reference sequence). V was pared by 1 base and J by 0 bases, with 6 bases between. This CDR3 reads CASSLGRPNTGELFF. The CDR3 DNA reads as TGTGCCAGCAGCTTAGGCAGACCGAACACCGGGGAGCTGTTTTTT.

The genes are TRBV5-1 and TRBJ2-7, with D possibly being TRBD1 or TRBD2 (7 bases each). Germline V gene lookup returns CDR1 SGHRS and CDR2 YFSETQ. The CDR3 is 15 amino acids. V lost 5 bases to trimming and J lost 1 base, with 16 bases between them. The CDR3 DNA follows: TGCGCCAGCAGTCTCGGGGGGACAGCATCCTACGAGCAGTACTTC. This encodes CASSLGGTASYEQYF. Full variable domain (rest looked up from reference TRBV5-1 and TRBJ2-7): KAGVTQTPRYLIKTRGQQVTLSCSPISGHRSVSWYQQTPGQGLQFLFEYFSETQRNKGNFPGRFSGRQFSNSRSEMNVSTLELGDSALYLCASSLGGTASYEQYFGPGTRLTVT.

This clonotype was observed many times. The gene calls are TRBV28 and TRBJ1-6; unclear D gene. The CDR3 length is 15 residues. Germline V CDR1 and CDR2: MDHEN, SYDVKM. The germline V and J ends were trimmed by 11 bases and 0 bases, with 14 bases remaining between them. CDR3 DNA: TGTGCCTCTCGGCGGTCGAGCTCCTATAATTCACCCCTCCACTTT. Protein sequence: CASRRSSSYNSPLHF.

There are a few counts of this clonotype. This chain connects TRBV6-2 or TRBV6-3 to TRBJ2-3, with 11 bases matching TRBD2. Trimming at V came to 7 bases and at J to 5 bases, leaving 17 bases not matched to a gene. CDR1 is MNHEY, CDR2 SVGEGT, per germline. This CDR3 region has 18 residues. Here the CDR3 DNA reads TGTGCCAGCAACCCAAACCCACGGTTAGCGGGAGGGCGAGATACGCAGTATTTT. This translates into CASNPNPRLAGGRDTQYF.

This chain joins TRBV29-1 and TRBJ1-3; D might be TRBD1 (5 bases). Germline V lookup: CDR1 SQVTM, CDR2 ANQGSEA. Trimming pared 7 bases from V and 2 bases from J, leaving 9 bases between. This CDR3 region has 12 residues. The CDR3, as DNA: TGCAGCGCCCGGGGGGCTGGAAACACCATATATTTT. Translation gives CSARGAGNTIYF.

The rearrangement links TRBV11-2 to TRBJ2-7; D may match TRBD1 or TRBD2 (6 bases each). Trimming cost V 5 bases and J 3 bases, with 14 bases left between them. CDR1 and CDR2 (germline): SGHAT, FQNNGV. CDR3 length equals 14 residues. DNA of the CDR3: TGTGCCAGCAGCCGGGGGCAGGAATTCTACGAGCAGTACTTC. It encodes CASSRGQEFYEQYF.

The CDR3 nucleotides read TGTGCCAGCAGCGCGGGTCCAGGAGGAAATGAGCAGTTCTTC. The encoded protein is CASSAGPGGNEQFF. The chain is built from TRBV9 and TRBJ2-1; D is perhaps TRBD2 (5 bases). Germline V gene data show CDR1 as SGDLS and CDR2 as YYNGEE. V shed 3 bases and J shed 7 bases, with 14 bases lying between them. The CDR3 has 14 amino acids.

This clonotype was counted many times. This sequence joins TRBV27 and TRBJ2-2; no reliable D call. CDR1 and CDR2 (germline): MNHEY, SMNVEV (reference sequence). V was clipped by 3 bases and J by 3 bases, with 8 bases between them. The length of the CDR3 is 14 residues. Written as DNA, the CDR3 is TGTGCCAGCAGTTTGGCGGTTTACACCGGGGAGCTGTTTTTT. It codes for CASSLAVYTGELFF.

This clonotype was recorded a few times. This chain uses TRBV27 with TRBJ2-7; 8 positions match TRBD1. Germline V CDR1 and CDR2: MNHEY, SMNVEV (reference sequence). V lost 4 bases to trimming and J lost 5 bases; unmatched junction nucleotides: 7. This CDR3 has 14 residues. CDR3 nucleotide sequence: TGTGCCAGCAGTTCCCGGACAGGGTACAACGAGCAGTACTTC. Translation: CASSSRTGYNEQYF.

At least ten counts were recorded for this clonotype. This rearrangement joins TRBV2 to TRBJ1-6; 9 bases are shared with TRBD1. This CDR3 contains 14 residues. V dropped 6 bases and J dropped 10; count of bases not matched to a gene: 7. Germline lookup yields CDR1 SNHLY and CDR2 FYNNEI. The CDR3 sequence: CASRGTGSYSPLHF. The CDR3 coding sequence is TGTGCCAGCAGGGGGACAGGGTCCTACTCACCCCTCCACTTT.

This clonotype has a handful of counts. This sequence joins TRBV5-1 and TRBJ2-3; 7 bases line up with TRBD2. The germline V gene has CDR1 SGHRS and CDR2 YFSETQ. V was clipped by 6 bases and J by 8 bases; unmatched bases: 3. The CDR3 consists of 11 residues. The CDR3 DNA is TGCGCCAGCACCGTAGCGGGTACGCAGTATTTT. Translation gives CASTVAGTQYF.

Many counts were recorded for this clonotype. This chain connects TRBV9 to TRBJ2-1; 16 nucleotides align to TRBD2. V lost 5 bases and J lost 4; bases outside the gene matches: 3. Germline V lookup: CDR1 SGDLS, CDR2 YYNGEE. This CDR3 has 16 amino acids. CDR3 region: CASSVGLAGGYNEQFF. The CDR3, as DNA: TGTGCCAGCAGTGTGGGACTAGCGGGAGGGTACAATGAGCAGTTCTTC.